This T cell receptor beta chain derives from a study of blood T cell repertoires in COVID-19. About the study: Italy, Spain and the United States were the sources of the convalescent and acute COVID-19 samples. Nucleic acid was either cDNA or gDNA, and it came from T cells, B-cell-depleted T cells, or PBMCs.

This CDR3 contains 13 residues. Looked up from germline, CDR1 is KGHSH and CDR2 is LQKENI. The ends lost 5 bases at V and 3 bases at J; junction bases unmatched: 4. Methods used by the authors: From reference gene primer amplification, estimates of nucleated cell counts were derived. This table comes from immunoSEQ multiplex PCR, and its TCRdb copy is limited to in-frame clones, with some not included. Clone size and V and J calls were adopted from that table, with D and trimming inferred from the DNA. The sample lists hundreds of thousands of clones, about 89% occurring once. Followed longitudinally, the Seattle patients had been enrolled during active infection.

Sequencing was done on a sample of peripheral blood. The chain combines TRBV18 with TRBJ2-7, with TRBD1 matching over 7 bases. The sequence came from a woman aged 45 to 65 with COVID-19, enrolled during active disease. CDR3 sequence (DNA): TGTGCCAGCTCAAGAGGGACAGACTACGAGCAGTACTTC. Translation gives CASSRGTDYEQYF. Full variable domain (outside the CDR3, taken from reference TRBV18 and TRBJ2-7): NAGVMQNPRHLVRRRGQEARLRCSPMKGHSHVYWYRQLPEEGLKFMVYLQKENIIDESGMPKERFSAEFPKEGPSILRIQQVVRGDSAAYFCASSRGTDYEQYFGPGTRLTVT.